The 14 T cell receptor beta chains reported below all come from one sample, sequenced in a study. One entry per CDR3 protein, called by TCRdb with MiXCR from the RT-PCR reads. The sample contains about 680,000 distinct CDR3 sequences, over 12% of which appear only once. Material for sequencing was memory CD4+ T cells from blood. Receptors were obtained from a female donor in good health, serving as a healthy control.

The chain combines TRBV2 with TRBJ1-2; 7 positions match TRBD1. V lost 2 bases, J lost 4 bases, and 4 bases stayed unmatched. The V gene's germline CDR1 is SNHLY and CDR2 FYNNEI. CDR3 size: 14 residues. The CDR3 nucleotides are TGTGCCAGCAGTGAACAGGGGGGGTCCTATGGCTACACCTTC. It translates to CASSEQGGSYGYTF.

This chain uses TRBV15 with TRBJ2-5, with 8 bases matching TRBD1. The CDR3 is 15 residues long. Looked up from germline, CDR1 is LNHNV and CDR2 is YYDKDF (reference sequence). V shed 3 bases, J shed 6 bases, and the junction held 9 bases outside the gene matches. The CDR3 bases are TGTGCCACCAGCAGCACACAGGGGGTCGAAAAGACCCAGTACTTC. Amino acid sequence: CATSSTQGVEKTQYF.

J is TRBJ2-5 and V is TRBV30, with D uncertain. Trimming stripped 1 base from V and 5 bases from J, with 8 bases between. The germline V gene has CDR1 GTSNPN and CDR2 SVGIG (reference sequence). This CDR3 comprises 12 residues. Here the CDR3 DNA reads TGTGCCTGGAGTGCCATAGGCGAGACCCAGTACTTC. Translated, it gives CAWSAIGETQYF.

The chain joins TRBV20-1 to TRBJ2-1; no reliable D call. The V end lost 2 bases, the J end lost 0 bases, and 11 bases lay between the germline ends. The CDR3 extends over 15 amino acids. Per germline, CDR1 DFQATT and CDR2 SNEGSKA (reference sequence). CDR3 sequence reads: CSARSLRSSYNEQFF. The CDR3 coding sequence is TGCAGTGCTAGAAGTCTTCGGAGCTCCTACAATGAGCAGTTCTTC.

The sample holds many counts of this clonotype. In DNA form, the CDR3 reads TGCGCCAGCAGCCTGGGACAGGGGGGCGAGCAGTACTTC. Translating it yields CASSLGQGGEQYF. The rearrangement joins TRBV5-1 to TRBJ2-7, with 11 bases lining up with TRBD1. Germline-derived CDR1 and CDR2 are SGHRS and YFSETQ. Trimming removed 4 bases from V and 6 bases from J; junction bases left unmatched: 3. The CDR3 has 13 amino acids.

The chain combines TRBV18 with TRBJ1-1; D gene ambiguous. Trimming removed 2 bases from V and 3 bases from J, with 4 bases in between. Germline V gives CDR1 KGHSH, CDR2 LQKENI. The CDR3 has 12 residues. CDR3 nucleotide sequence: TGTGCCAGCTCACCAGCAGACACTGAAGCTTTCTTT. It translates to CASSPADTEAFF.

In this sample, this clonotype turned up a few times. This chain links TRBV30 with TRBJ1-1, with D unresolved. Germline CDR1 is GTSNPN and CDR2 is SVGIG (reference sequence). The CDR3 loop spans 14 amino acids. V lost 0 bases, J lost 4 bases, and 12 bases lay in between. The CDR3 here is CAWSVGLQLTEAFF. CDR3 coding DNA: TGTGCCTGGAGTGTGGGCCTACAGCTCACTGAAGCTTTCTTT.

At least ten counts were recorded for this clonotype. The gene calls are TRBV29-1 and TRBJ1-1, with D maybe TRBD1 (6 bases). Germline lookup yields CDR1 SQVTM and CDR2 ANQGSEA. The CDR3 spans 13 residues. The ends were cut back, 5 bases at V and 0 bases at J, with 10 bases in the middle. CDR3 residues: CSVQGTMNTEAFF. The CDR3 DNA reads TGCAGCGTTCAGGGGACGATGAACACTGAAGCTTTCTTT.

This clonotype was detected ten times or more. This sequence joins TRBV7-3 and TRBJ2-1; D possibly corresponds to TRBD2 (5 bases). Trimming removed 4 bases from V and 5 bases from J, with 15 bases in between. Germline V lookup: CDR1 SGHTA, CDR2 FQGTGA. The CDR3 sequence is 15 residues long. The CDR3 DNA reads TGTGCCAGCAGCTCAACAGCGGAGCCGGACAATGAGCAGTTCTTC. Encoded protein: CASSSTAEPDNEQFF. The variable domain in full, with the rest retrieved from reference TRBV7-3 and TRBJ2-1, is GAGVSQTPSNKVTEKGKYVELRCDPISGHTALYWYRQSLGQGPEFLIYFQGTGAADDSGLPNDRFFAVRPEGSVSTLKIQRTERGDSAVYLCASSSTAEPDNEQFFGPGTRLTVL.

This chain joins TRBV6-5 and TRBJ1-4; the D gene is possibly TRBD1 (6 bases). Germline V gene data show CDR1 as MNHEY and CDR2 as SVGAGI. The CDR3 runs 15 residues. V was cut by 3 bases and J by 3 bases, with 11 bases left in between. The CDR3 region has the DNA TGTGCCAGCAGTTATGGGACACAGTCTAATGAAAAACTGTTTTTT. It codes for CASSYGTQSNEKLFF.

The chain recombines TRBV20-1 with TRBJ2-2; D remains unclear. Germline V gene data show CDR1 as DFQATT and CDR2 as SNEGSKA (reference sequence). The CDR3 is made up of 16 amino acids. Trimming cost V 0 bases and J 4 bases, with 15 bases left between them. The CDR3 loop is CSARDHGEGPTGELFF. The DNA for the CDR3 is TGCAGTGCTAGAGATCACGGTGAAGGGCCCACCGGGGAGCTGTTTTTT.

This clonotype occurred a few times. This rearrangement joins TRBV28 to TRBJ2-7; D ambiguous. Germline V lookup: CDR1 MDHEN, CDR2 SYDVKM. Trimming took off 6 bases at V and 3 bases at J, with 18 bases between the two ends. This CDR3 contains 15 residues. The CDR3 region is CASSQTRTFNYEQYF. In DNA, the CDR3 is TGTGCCAGCAGCCAAACACGAACCTTCAACTACGAGCAGTACTTC.

This clonotype was counted at least ten times. The V call is TRBV7-2, the J call TRBJ2-7; 7 positions match TRBD2. The CDR3 spans 16 residues. Germline V CDR1 and CDR2: SGHTA, FQGNSA. V lost 4 bases, J lost 0 bases, and 9 bases stayed unmatched. In nucleotides, the CDR3 is TGTGCCAGCAGCTCCAGCGGGGTCACTAGCTCCTACGAGCAGTACTTC. Protein sequence: CASSSSGVTSSYEQYF.

The rearrangement links TRBV6-1 to TRBJ1-5; D is possibly TRBD1 (5 bases). CDR1 and CDR2 (germline): MNHNS, SASEGT. Trimming removed 2 bases from V and 4 bases from J, with 9 bases in between. CDR3 length: 14 amino acids. CDR3 region: CASSESGGNQPQHF. CDR3 DNA sequence: TGTGCCAGCAGTGAAAGCGGGGGAAATCAGCCCCAGCATTTT.